The sequence of this TCR beta chain was determined in a study of CD8+ T cells in alopecia areata. Points from the study as a whole: TCR sharing across patients was less clear than in mice, possibly HLA-related.

Reverse transcribed after extraction, RNA yielded cDNA as the sequencing template. The data were produced by immunoSEQ multiplex PCR, yet TCRdb's version contains in-frame clones alone and is incomplete. The sample shows approximately 59,000 clones, approximately 43% of them seen only once. Researchers took lesional scalp punch biopsies and peripheral blood from people who were alopecia areata patients. For this clone: Its target is unknown.

Trimming left V 3 bases short and J 3 bases short, with 12 bases between. Germline-derived CDR1 and CDR2 are LNHNV and YYDKDF (reference sequence). The CDR3 is 14 amino acids. The chain has TRBV15 and TRBJ2-7; D remains unclear. The source was CD8+ T cells sorted from blood, collected at week 0. The receptor was isolated from a human donor with alopecia areata. CDR3 region: CATSSQFADYEQYF. DNA of the CDR3: TGTGCCACCAGCAGCCAATTTGCGGACTACGAGCAGTACTTC.